A single sample is the source of the 10 T cell receptor beta chains below, sequenced in a study of blood T cell repertoires in COVID-19. Assay used: immunoSEQ multiplex PCR; TCRdb lists only in-frame clones, some missing. Among under 300,000 clones listed, 70% to 85% were seen once. Sequenced sample: peripheral blood. These receptors came from a woman older than 75 with acute or convalescent COVID-19.

The genes are TRBV7-7 and TRBJ2-3; no clear D. This CDR3 has 14 residues. The ends were cut back, 1 base at V and 0 bases at J, with 5 bases in the middle. From germline, CDR1 is SSHAT and CDR2 FNYEAQ (reference sequence). The CDR3 nucleotides read TGTGCCAGCAGCTTAGGGCAGAGCACAGATACGCAGTATTTT. It yields the protein CASSLGQSTDTQYF.

V gene TRBV10-2 combines with J gene TRBJ1-3; no clear D. Germline CDR1 reads WSHSY; CDR2 reads SAAADI. Trimming removed 5 bases at V and 2 bases at J, with 19 bases between. The CDR3 loop spans 17 amino acids. This chain's CDR3 is CASSLLQSSSTGNTIYF. For the CDR3, the DNA is TGCGCCAGCAGTCTATTACAGAGCTCCTCGACTGGAAACACCATATATTTT.

This chain links TRBV6-5 with TRBJ1-1, with D uncertain. The CDR3 extends over 13 amino acids. Per the germline V gene, CDR1 is MNHEY and CDR2 is SVGAGI. The ends were cut back, 2 bases at V and 4 bases at J, with 8 bases in the middle. The CDR3 bases are TGTGCCAGCAGTTACGATTCCAGCACTGAAGCTTTCTTT. Its translation: CASSYDSSTEAFF.

V gene TRBV3-1 (or the pseudogene TRBV3-2) combines with J gene TRBJ1-4, with 9 positions matching TRBD1. Germline CDR1 is LGHDT and CDR2 is YNNKEL (reference sequence). The J segment lost 8 bases and the V segment lost 2 bases, leaving 9 bases of the junction unmatched. CDR3 size: 16 residues. CDR3 DNA: TGTGCCAGCAGCCAAACCTCGGGACAGGGTGGAGAAAAACTGTTTTTT. Translation: CASSQTSGQGGEKLFF.

The chain carries TRBV19 and TRBJ2-2, with D possibly TRBD1 on 6 matching bases. The CDR3 covers 14 residues. The V end lost 3 bases, the J end lost 3 bases, and 8 bases lay between the germline ends. The germline CDR1 and CDR2 sequences are LNHDA and SQIVND (reference sequence). The CDR3 loop reads CASSIRGYTGELFF. The CDR3 DNA sequence: TGTGCCAGTAGTATCAGGGGTTACACCGGGGAGCTGTTTTTT.

This clone was seen a handful of times. V and J are TRBV5-5 and TRBJ1-2, with no clear D. The CDR3 loop spans 12 amino acids. With 4 bases removed from V and 0 bases from J, the gap between germline ends came to 4 bases. Germline V gene data show CDR1 as SGHKS and CDR2 as YYEKEE (reference sequence). Here the CDR3 reads CASSPSNYGYTF. In DNA form, the CDR3 reads TGTGCCAGCAGCCCCTCTAACTATGGCTACACCTTC.

The chain couples TRBV6-1 to TRBJ1-6; D uncertain. CDR1 and CDR2 from the germline V gene are MNHNS and SASEGT. The CDR3 sequence is 13 residues long. Trimming pared 2 bases from V and 4 bases from J, leaving 3 bases between. The CDR3 here is CASSEQYNSPLHF. CDR3 coding DNA: TGTGCCAGCAGTGAACAGTATAATTCACCCCTCCACTTT.

The chain joins TRBV7-9 to TRBJ1-2, with D unclear. CDR3 size: 13 residues. Trimming shortened V by 1 base and J by 8 bases, and 11 bases separated the two germline ends. Germline V gene sequence: CDR1 SEHNR, CDR2 FQNEAQ (reference sequence). The CDR3 sequence: CASSLGGQWGYTF. CDR3 coding DNA: TGTGCCAGCAGCTTAGGAGGGCAATGGGGCTACACCTTC.

Comments on this clone: The junction departs from germline at one end; a sequencing error may be responsible. The V and J genes are TRBV6-5 and TRBJ1-5, with D hard to call. The CDR3 extends over 11 amino acids. Germline loops: CDR1 MNHEY, CDR2 SVGAGI. The CDR3 sequence is CASSYRQTQHF. The CDR3, as DNA: TGTGCCAGCAGTTACCGTCAGACCCAGCATTTT.

This clone turned up a few times. The chain uses TRBV11-2 and TRBJ2-7; D perhaps matches TRBD1 (5 bases). V was pared by 3 bases and J by 2 bases, with 14 bases between. This CDR3 is 15 amino acids long. Germline CDR1 and CDR2: SGHAT and FQNNGV. The CDR3 DNA reads as TGTGCCAGCAGCTTTAGGCAGGGCTGGGCCTACGAGCAGTACTTC. It codes for CASSFRQGWAYEQYF.